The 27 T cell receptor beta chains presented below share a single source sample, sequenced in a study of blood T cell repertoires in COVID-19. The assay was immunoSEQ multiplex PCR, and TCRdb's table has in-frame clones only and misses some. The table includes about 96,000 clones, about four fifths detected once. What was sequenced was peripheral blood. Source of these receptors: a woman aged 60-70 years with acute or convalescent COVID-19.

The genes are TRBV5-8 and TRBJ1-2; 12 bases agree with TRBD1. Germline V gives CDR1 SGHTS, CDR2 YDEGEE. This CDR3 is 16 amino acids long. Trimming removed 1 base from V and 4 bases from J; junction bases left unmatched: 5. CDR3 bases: TGTGCCAGCAGCTTGTACCCGGGACAGGGGGCCTATGGCTACACCTTC. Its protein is CASSLYPGQGAYGYTF.

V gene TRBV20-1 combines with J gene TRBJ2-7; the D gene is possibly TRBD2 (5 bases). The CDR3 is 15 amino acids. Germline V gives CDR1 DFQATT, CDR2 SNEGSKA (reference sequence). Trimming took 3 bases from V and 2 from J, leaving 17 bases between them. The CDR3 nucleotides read TGCAGTGCTAGTTTTGTCAGCGCGGGTACCTACGAGCAGTACTTC. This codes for CSASFVSAGTYEQYF.

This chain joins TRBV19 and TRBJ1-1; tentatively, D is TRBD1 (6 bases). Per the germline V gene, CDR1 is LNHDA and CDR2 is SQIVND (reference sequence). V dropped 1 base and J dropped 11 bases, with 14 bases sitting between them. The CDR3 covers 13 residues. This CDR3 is CASSIVTGTEAFF. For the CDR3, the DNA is TGTGCCAGTAGTATAGTGACAGGAACGGAGGCTTTCTTT.

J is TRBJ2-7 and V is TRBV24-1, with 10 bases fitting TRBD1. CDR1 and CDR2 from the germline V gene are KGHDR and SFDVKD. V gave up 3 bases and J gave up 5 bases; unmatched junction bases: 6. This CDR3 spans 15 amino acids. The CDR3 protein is CATSDPGQGKNEQYF. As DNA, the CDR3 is TGTGCCACCAGTGATCCGGGACAGGGGAAAAACGAGCAGTACTTC.

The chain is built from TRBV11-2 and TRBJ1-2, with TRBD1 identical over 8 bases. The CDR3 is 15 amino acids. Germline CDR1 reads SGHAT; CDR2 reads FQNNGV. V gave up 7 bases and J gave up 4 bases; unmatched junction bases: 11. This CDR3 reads CASNQNRGLSYGYTF. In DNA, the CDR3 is TGTGCCAGCAACCAAAACAGGGGGTTAAGCTATGGCTACACCTTC. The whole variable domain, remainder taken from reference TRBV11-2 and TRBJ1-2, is EAGVAQSPRYKIIEKRQSVAFWCNPISGHATLYWYQQILGQGPKLLIQFQNNGVVDDSQLPKDRFSAERLKGVDSTLKIQPAKLEDSAVYLCASNQNRGLSYGYTFGSGTRLTVV.

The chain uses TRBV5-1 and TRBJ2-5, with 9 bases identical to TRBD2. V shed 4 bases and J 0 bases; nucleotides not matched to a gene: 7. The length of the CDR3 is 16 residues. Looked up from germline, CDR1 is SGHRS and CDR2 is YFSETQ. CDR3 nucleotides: TGCGCCAGCAGCCGGATTAGCGGGGGTAACCAAGAGACCCAGTACTTC. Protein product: CASSRISGGNQETQYF.

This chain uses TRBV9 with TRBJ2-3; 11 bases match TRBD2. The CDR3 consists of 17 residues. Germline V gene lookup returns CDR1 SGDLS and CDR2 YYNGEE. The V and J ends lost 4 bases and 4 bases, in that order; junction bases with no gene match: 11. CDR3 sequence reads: CASSPRIAGGRADTQYF. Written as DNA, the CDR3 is TGTGCCAGCAGCCCACGAATAGCGGGGGGGAGGGCAGATACGCAGTATTTT.

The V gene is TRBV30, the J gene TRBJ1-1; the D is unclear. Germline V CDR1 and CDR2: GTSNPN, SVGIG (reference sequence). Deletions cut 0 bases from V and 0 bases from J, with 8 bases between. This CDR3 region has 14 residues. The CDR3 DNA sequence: TGTGCCTGGAGTGTAGTACAGCTGAACACTGAAGCTTTCTTT. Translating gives CAWSVVQLNTEAFF.

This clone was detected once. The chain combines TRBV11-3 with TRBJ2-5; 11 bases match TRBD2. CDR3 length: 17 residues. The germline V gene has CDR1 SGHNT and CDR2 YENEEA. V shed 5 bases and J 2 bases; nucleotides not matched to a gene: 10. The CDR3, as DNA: TGTGCCAGCAGCCCGGGACTAGCGGAGGGCGAGCAAGAGACCCAGTACTTC. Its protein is CASSPGLAEGEQETQYF. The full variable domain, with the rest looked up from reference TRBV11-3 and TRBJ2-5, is EAGVVQSPRYKIIEKKQPVAFWCNPISGHNTLYWYLQNLGQGPELLIRYENEEAVDDSQLPKDRFSAERLKGVDSTLKIQPAELGDSAVYLCASSPGLAEGEQETQYFGPGTRLLVL.

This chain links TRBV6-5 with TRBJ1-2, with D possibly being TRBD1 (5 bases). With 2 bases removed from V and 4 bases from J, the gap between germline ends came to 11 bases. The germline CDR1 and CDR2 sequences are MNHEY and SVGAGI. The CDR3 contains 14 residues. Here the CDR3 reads CASSYLGDFYGYTF. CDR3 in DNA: TGTGCCAGCAGTTACCTAGGGGATTTCTATGGCTACACCTTC.

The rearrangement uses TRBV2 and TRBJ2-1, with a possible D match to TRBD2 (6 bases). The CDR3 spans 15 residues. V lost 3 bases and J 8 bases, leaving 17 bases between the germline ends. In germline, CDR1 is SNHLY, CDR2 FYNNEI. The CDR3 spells CASSESPTRRDEQFF. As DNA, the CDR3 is TGTGCCAGCAGTGAGTCTCCGACTAGGAGGGATGAGCAGTTCTTC.

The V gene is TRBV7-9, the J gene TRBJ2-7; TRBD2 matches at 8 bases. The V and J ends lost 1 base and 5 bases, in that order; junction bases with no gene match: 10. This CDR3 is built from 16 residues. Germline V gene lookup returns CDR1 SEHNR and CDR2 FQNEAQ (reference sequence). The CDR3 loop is CASSLGGSGVSNEQYF. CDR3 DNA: TGTGCCAGCAGCTTAGGAGGTAGCGGGGTATCGAACGAGCAGTACTTC. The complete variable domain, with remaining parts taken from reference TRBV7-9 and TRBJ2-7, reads DTGVSQNPRHKITKRGQNVTFRCDPISEHNRLYWYRQTLGQGPEFLTYFQNEAQLEKSRLLSDRFSAERPKGSFSTLEIQRTEQGDSAMYLCASSLGGSGVSNEQYFGPGTRLTVT.

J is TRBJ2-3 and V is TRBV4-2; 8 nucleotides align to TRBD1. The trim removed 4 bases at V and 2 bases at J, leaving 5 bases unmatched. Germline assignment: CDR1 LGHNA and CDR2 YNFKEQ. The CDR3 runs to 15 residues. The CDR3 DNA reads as TGTGCCAGCAGCCCCGGGACAGGCGACACAGATACGCAGTATTTT. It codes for CASSPGTGDTDTQYF.

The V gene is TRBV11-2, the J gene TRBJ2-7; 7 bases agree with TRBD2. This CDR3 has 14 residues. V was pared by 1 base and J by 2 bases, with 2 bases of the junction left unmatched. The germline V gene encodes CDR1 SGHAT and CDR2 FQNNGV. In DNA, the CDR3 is TGTGCCAGCAGCTTAGCTAGCGGACCCTACGAGCAGTACTTC. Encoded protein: CASSLASGPYEQYF.

Here the CDR3 reads CASSSRTGTNQPQHF. The DNA of the CDR3 is TGTGCCAGCAGCAGTAGGACAGGGACCAATCAGCCCCAGCATTTT. The rearrangement links TRBV7-2 to TRBJ1-5, with 8 bases fitting TRBD1. CDR1 is SGHTA, CDR2 FQGNSA, per germline. V lost 5 bases, J lost 3 bases, and 6 bases stayed unmatched. CDR3 size: 15 residues.

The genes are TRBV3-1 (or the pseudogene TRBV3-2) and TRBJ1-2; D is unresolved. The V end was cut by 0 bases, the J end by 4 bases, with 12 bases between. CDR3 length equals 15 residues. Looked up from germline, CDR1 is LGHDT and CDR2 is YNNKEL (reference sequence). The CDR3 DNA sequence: TGTGCCAGCAGCCAAGATCTCACGGGAGGCTATGGCTACACCTTC. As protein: CASSQDLTGGYGYTF.

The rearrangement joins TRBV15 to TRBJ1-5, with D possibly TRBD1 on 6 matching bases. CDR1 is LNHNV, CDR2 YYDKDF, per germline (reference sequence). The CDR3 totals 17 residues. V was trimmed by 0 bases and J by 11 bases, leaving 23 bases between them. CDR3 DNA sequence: TGTGCCACCAGCAGAGAACTGGGGGCGAACCTCCCACGAACCCAGCATTTT. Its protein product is CATSRELGANLPRTQHF. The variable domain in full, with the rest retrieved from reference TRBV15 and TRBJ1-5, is DAMVIQNPRYQVTQFGKPVTLSCSQTLNHNVMYWYQQKSSQAPKLLFHYYDKDFNNEADTPDNFQSRRPNTSFCFLDIRSPGLGDTAMYLCATSRELGANLPRTQHFGDGTRLSIL.

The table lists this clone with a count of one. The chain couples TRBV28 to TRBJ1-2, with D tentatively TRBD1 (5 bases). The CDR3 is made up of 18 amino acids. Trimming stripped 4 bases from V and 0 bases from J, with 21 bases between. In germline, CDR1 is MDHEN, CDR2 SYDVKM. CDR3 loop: CASSSFRVSIASNYGYTF. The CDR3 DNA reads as TGTGCCAGCAGTTCTTTCAGGGTTTCTATAGCCTCTAACTATGGCTACACCTTC.

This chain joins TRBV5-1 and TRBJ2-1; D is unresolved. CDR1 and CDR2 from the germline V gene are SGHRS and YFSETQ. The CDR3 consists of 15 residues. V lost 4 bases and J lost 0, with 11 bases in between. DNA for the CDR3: TGCGCCAGCAGCGTAGACGGCGGCTCCTACAATGAGCAGTTCTTC. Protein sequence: CASSVDGGSYNEQFF.

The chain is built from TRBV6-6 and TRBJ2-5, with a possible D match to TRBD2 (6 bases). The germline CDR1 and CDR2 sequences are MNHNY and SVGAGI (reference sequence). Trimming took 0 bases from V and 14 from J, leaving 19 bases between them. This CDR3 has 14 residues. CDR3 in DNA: TGTGCCAGCAGTTACTCGAGTGGGGAGGCGGGTTCTTACTTC. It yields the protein CASSYSSGEAGSYF.

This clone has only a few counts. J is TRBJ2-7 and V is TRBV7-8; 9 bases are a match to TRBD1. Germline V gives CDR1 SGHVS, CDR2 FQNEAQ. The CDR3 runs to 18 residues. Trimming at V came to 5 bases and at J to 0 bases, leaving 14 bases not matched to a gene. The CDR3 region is CASSPILAGQGPSYEQYF. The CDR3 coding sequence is TGTGCCAGCAGCCCGATTCTCGCCGGACAGGGGCCCTCCTACGAGCAGTACTTC. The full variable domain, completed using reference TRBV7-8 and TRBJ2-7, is GAGVSQSPRYKVAKRGQDVALRCDPISGHVSLFWYQQALGQGPEFLTYFQNEAQLDKSGLPSDRFFAERPEGSVSTLKIQRTQQEDSAVYLCASSPILAGQGPSYEQYFGPGTRLTVT.

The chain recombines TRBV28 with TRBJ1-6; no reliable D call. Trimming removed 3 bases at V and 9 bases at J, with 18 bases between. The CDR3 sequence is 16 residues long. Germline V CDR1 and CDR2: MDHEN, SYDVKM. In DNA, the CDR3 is TGTGCCAGCAGTTTTAGGCAGGCCCAAGTCATTTCACCCCTCCACTTT. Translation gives CASSFRQAQVISPLHF.

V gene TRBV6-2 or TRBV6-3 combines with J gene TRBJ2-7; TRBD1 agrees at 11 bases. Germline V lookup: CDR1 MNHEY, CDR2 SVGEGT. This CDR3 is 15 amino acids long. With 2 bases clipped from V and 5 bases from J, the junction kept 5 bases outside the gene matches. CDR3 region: CASSYGTGGWNEQYF. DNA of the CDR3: TGTGCCAGCAGTTACGGGACAGGGGGATGGAACGAGCAGTACTTC.

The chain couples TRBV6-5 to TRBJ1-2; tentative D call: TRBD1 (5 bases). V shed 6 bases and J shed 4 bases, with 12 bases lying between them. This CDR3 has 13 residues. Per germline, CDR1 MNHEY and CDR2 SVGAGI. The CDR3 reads CASRGTALYGYTF. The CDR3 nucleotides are TGTGCCAGCAGGGGGACTGCGCTCTATGGCTACACCTTC.

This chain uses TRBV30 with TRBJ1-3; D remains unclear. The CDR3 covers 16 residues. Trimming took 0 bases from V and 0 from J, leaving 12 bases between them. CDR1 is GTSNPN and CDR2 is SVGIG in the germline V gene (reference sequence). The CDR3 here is CAWSVLRGNSGNTIYF. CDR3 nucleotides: TGTGCCTGGAGTGTACTGAGAGGGAACTCTGGAAACACCATATATTTT.

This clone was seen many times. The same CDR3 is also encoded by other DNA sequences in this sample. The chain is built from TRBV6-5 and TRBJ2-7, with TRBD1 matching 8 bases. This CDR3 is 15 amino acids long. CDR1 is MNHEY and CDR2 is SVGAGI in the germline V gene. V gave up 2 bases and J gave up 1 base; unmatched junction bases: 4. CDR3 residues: CASSYVQGASYEQYF. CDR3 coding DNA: TGTGCCAGCAGTTACGTCCAGGGGGCTTCCTACGAGCAGTACTTC.

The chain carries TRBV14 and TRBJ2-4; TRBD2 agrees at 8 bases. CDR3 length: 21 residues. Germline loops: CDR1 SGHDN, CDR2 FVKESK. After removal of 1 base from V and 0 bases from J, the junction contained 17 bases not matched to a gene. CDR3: CASSQAGISGDGGVAKNIQYF. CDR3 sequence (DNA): TGTGCCAGCAGCCAAGCGGGGATTAGCGGGGATGGGGGCGTAGCCAAAAACATTCAGTACTTC.